Sequencing of this TCR beta chain was carried out in a study of cytomegalovirus exposure and HLA in healthy donors. Study-wide context: Out of 398 genotyped donors, about 76% belonged to the Caucasian-associated ancestry cluster.

The PCR was carried out with 60 Vbeta primers and 13 Jbeta primers. Here immunoSEQ multiplex PCR was the method, and the copy in TCRdb shows in-frame clones only, minus some. The sample includes over 150,000 clones, about 77% of them seen just once. As concerns this clone: Antigen unknown.

The germline gives CDR1 SEHNR, CDR2 FQNEAQ (reference sequence). V lost 10 bases and J lost 5, with 26 bases in between. The CDR3 is 16 amino acids. Points from the study as a whole: The productive fraction for most TCR beta V segments was about 87% or about 30% in an earlier analysis. Later analysis indicated greater clonal expansion among HLA-associated TCR beta chains than among equally common other chains.

This chain joins TRBV7-9 and TRBJ1-1, with D perhaps matching TRBD1 (5 bases). This clonotype was sampled from a woman in her thirties in good health and CMV-seronegative. The specimen sequenced was PBMCs. Here the CDR3 reads CAITRGDLIEGTEAFF. CDR3 DNA: TGTGCCATCACTCGGGGGGACCTCATCGAGGGGACTGAAGCTTTCTTT.